Listed here are 5 T cell receptor beta chains from one sample, sequenced in a study of cytomegalovirus exposure and HLA in healthy donors. Primers: 60 Vbeta forward and 13 Jbeta reverse. Using immunoSEQ multiplex PCR, the repertoire was profiled, and TCRdb retains in-frame clones only, with some absent. This table holds about 120,000 clones, roughly 80% found once. The sequencing input was PBMCs. The receptors here all came from a man between 45 and 60 years old in good health and CMV-seropositive.

This sequence joins TRBV11-2 and TRBJ2-2; possibly TRBD2 for D (7 bases). CDR1 is SGHAT and CDR2 is FQNNGV in the germline V gene. V lost 6 bases, J lost 8 bases, and 16 bases lay in between. The CDR3 covers 14 residues. The DNA for the CDR3 is TGTGCCAGCAGAGGGGGACTACCTATGGGGGAGCTGTTTTTT. As protein: CASRGGLPMGELFF.

This clone was counted between two and nine times. The V call is TRBV6-1, the J call TRBJ1-1; 10 bases are shared with TRBD1. J gave up 4 bases and V 1 base, and 6 bases lay outside the gene matches. Per the germline V gene, CDR1 is MNHNS and CDR2 is SASEGT. CDR3 length: 16 amino acids. This chain's CDR3 is CASSEGGTGVFTEAFF. The CDR3 DNA is TGTGCCAGCAGTGAAGGAGGGACAGGGGTTTTCACTGAAGCTTTCTTT.

Comment on this clone: Its ends do not fully match the called genes, so a read error is possible. V gene TRBV12-5 combines with J gene TRBJ1-2; TRBD1 matches at 8 bases. The CDR3 has 14 amino acids. The germline V gene encodes CDR1 LGHNT and CDR2 FRNRAP. CDR3 nucleotides: TGTGCTAGTGGTTTGGTGACAGGGGTCTATGGCTACACCTTT. As protein: CASGLVTGVYGYTF.

The V gene is TRBV5-1, the J gene TRBJ1-1; 7 positions agree with TRBD1. The CDR3 sequence is 15 residues long. Germline values: CDR1 SGHRS, CDR2 YFSETQ. Trimming at V came to 0 bases and at J to 4 bases, leaving 6 bases not matched to a gene. CDR3 nucleotide sequence: TGCGCCAGCAGCTTGGCCGTCAGGGGGACCACTGAAGCTTTCTTT. Translating it yields CASSLAVRGTTEAFF.

V usage is TRBV6-1 and J usage is TRBJ2-1; 8 bases align to TRBD2. Per germline, CDR1 MNHNS and CDR2 SASEGT. Germline trimming cut 6 bases from V and 7 bases from J; bases unmatched to any gene: 5. This CDR3 has 13 amino acids. CDR3 bases: TGTGCCAGCAGGAAACCGGGAGGGAATGAGCAGTTCTTC. Translated: CASRKPGGNEQFF.